The sequence of this T cell receptor beta chain was determined in a study of blood T cell repertoires in COVID-19. Overall study: Acute-phase and convalescent COVID-19 samples originated in the United States, Italy and Spain.

Authors' data handling: From reference gene primer amplification, estimates of nucleated cell counts were derived. The method was immunoSEQ multiplex PCR; TCRdb's version includes in-frame clones alone and lacks a portion of them. For V, J and clone size, that table is used; D and trimming come from the DNA. Here the sample spans 150,000 or so clones, approximately 86% being singletons. J was trimmed by 5 bases and V by 3 bases; bases with no gene match: 4. Germline values: CDR1 KGHSH, CDR2 LQKENI. CDR3 size: 15 residues. Sequenced sample: peripheral blood. The chain has TRBV18 and TRBJ1-6, with 7 bases matching TRBD1. The receptor was derived from a man in his 60s who had recovered from COVID-19. The CDR3 loop reads CASSPGQPDNSPLHF. The CDR3 region has the DNA TGTGCCAGCTCACCGGGACAGCCAGATAATTCACCCCTCCACTTT.